The 24 T cell receptor beta chains below come from one sample, sequenced in a study of cytomegalovirus exposure and HLA in healthy donors. With 60 Vbeta and 13 Jbeta primers, the PCR was carried out. Repertoires were generated with immunoSEQ multiplex PCR, while TCRdb's copy carries only in-frame clones and drops some. The repertoire holds fewer than 200,000 clones, with about 13% as singletons. The source material was PBMCs. These receptor sequences come from a man aged 50-60 years in good health and CMV-seropositive.

This clone has just a few counts. V and J are TRBV5-1 and TRBJ2-5; the match to TRBD2 covers 10 bases. V shed 4 bases, J shed 5 bases, and the junction held 11 bases outside the gene matches. Germline lookup yields CDR1 SGHRS and CDR2 YFSETQ. This CDR3 is 16 amino acids long. The CDR3 spells CASSPGSGGAGETQYF. The DNA for the CDR3 is TGCGCCAGCAGCCCCGGCAGCGGGGGGGCGGGGGAGACCCAGTACTTC.

This clone was picked up a small number of times. This sequence joins TRBV2 and TRBJ1-2; no reliable D call. Trimming shortened V by 9 bases and J by 2 bases, and 19 bases separated the two germline ends. CDR1 is SNHLY, CDR2 FYNNEI, per germline. The CDR3 has 15 amino acids. The DNA of the CDR3 is TGTGCCAGGCAGGAGCCTCGGGGTACCAACTATGGCTACACCTTC. This translates into CARQEPRGTNYGYTF.

This clone turned up a few times. The genes are TRBV19 and TRBJ1-4; 9 bases agree with TRBD1. Losses at the gene ends were 5 bases for V and 8 bases for J; bases not matched to a gene: 12. CDR3 size: 16 residues. Per germline, CDR1 LNHDA and CDR2 SQIVND (reference sequence). The CDR3: CASSPGQGSRGEKLFF. For the CDR3, the DNA is TGTGCCAGTAGTCCGGGACAGGGCTCTAGGGGGGAAAAACTGTTTTTT.

J is TRBJ2-7 and V is TRBV5-1; D is undetermined. Germline V lookup: CDR1 SGHRS, CDR2 YFSETQ. This CDR3 is 13 amino acids long. The V gene lost 0 bases and the J gene lost 6 bases, with 10 bases spanning the gap. This CDR3 reads CASSLDRPGEQYF. In nucleotides, the CDR3 is TGCGCCAGCAGCTTGGACCGGCCAGGCGAGCAGTACTTC. Using reference TRBV5-1 and TRBJ2-7 for the parts outside the CDR3, the full variable domain is KAGVTQTPRYLIKTRGQQVTLSCSPISGHRSVSWYQQTPGQGLQFLFEYFSETQRNKGNFPGRFSGRQFSNSRSEMNVSTLELGDSALYLCASSLDRPGEQYFGPGTRLTVT.

This clone was seen a few times. This chain uses TRBV19 with TRBJ1-1; 10 bases are shared with TRBD1. The J segment lost 5 bases and the V segment lost 6 bases, leaving 3 bases of the junction unmatched. Germline V lookup: CDR1 LNHDA, CDR2 SQIVND (reference sequence). The CDR3 sequence is 13 residues long. CDR3 sequence: CASRTGGSTEAFF. The CDR3 DNA is TGTGCCAGTAGGACAGGGGGCAGTACTGAAGCTTTCTTT.

A few counts support this clone. In the same sample, other DNA sequences code for this CDR3. The chain carries TRBV5-1 and TRBJ1-1, with D unclear. From germline, CDR1 is SGHRS and CDR2 YFSETQ. V lost 0 bases and J 10 bases, leaving 10 bases between the germline ends. The CDR3 length is 12 residues. This chain's CDR3 is CASSLDEGSAFF. The CDR3 DNA sequence: TGCGCCAGCAGCTTGGACGAGGGATCAGCTTTCTTT.

The table lists this clone with a few counts. The chain joins TRBV5-3 to TRBJ2-7, with 10 bases lining up with TRBD1. TRBV5-3 is filed as an ORF, its function uncertain. J gave up 4 bases and V 4 bases, and 8 bases lay outside the gene matches. This CDR3 is built from 15 residues. CDR3 region: CARSKPGQGMYEQYV. The CDR3 bases are TGTGCCAGAAGCAAGCCGGGACAGGGGATGTACGAGCAGTACGTC.

The chain carries TRBV19 and TRBJ2-4, with a possible D match to TRBD2 (5 bases). V shed 3 bases and J shed 5 bases, with 8 bases lying between them. CDR3 length equals 13 residues. Germline V CDR1 and CDR2: LNHDA, SQIVND (reference sequence). CDR3 loop: CASSIPRENIQYF. CDR3 in DNA: TGTGCCAGTAGTATTCCGAGGGAAAACATTCAGTACTTC.

The chain joins TRBV6-1 to TRBJ2-6, with D perhaps TRBD2 (5 bases). Germline V gene data show CDR1 as MNHNS and CDR2 as SASEGT. V lost 3 bases and J 0 bases, leaving 12 bases between the germline ends. The CDR3 extends over 17 amino acids. The CDR3, as DNA: TGTGCCAGCAGTGAGCCGGGATCTCCCTCTGGGGCCAACGTCCTGACTTTC. This sequence encodes CASSEPGSPSGANVLTF.

The J gene is TRBJ2-5, the V gene TRBV7-9; 7 bases agree with TRBD1. The germline CDR1 and CDR2 sequences are SEHNR and FQNEAQ (reference sequence). Trimming cost V 6 bases and J 4 bases; bases outside gene matches: 5. The CDR3 consists of 13 residues. The CDR3 reads CASSPRGPETQYF. CDR3 DNA: TGTGCCAGCAGTCCAAGGGGGCCAGAGACCCAGTACTTC.

This clone was found a few times. This sequence joins TRBV19 and TRBJ2-3; 7 bases align to TRBD2. Germline CDR1 reads LNHDA; CDR2 reads SQIVND (reference sequence). The V gene end was trimmed by 4 bases and the J gene end by 0 bases; junction bases not matched to a gene: 4. The CDR3 covers 15 residues. CDR3 DNA: TGTGCCAGTAGTACGTGGCGGGAGAGCACAGATACGCAGTATTTT. It translates to CASSTWRESTDTQYF. Variable domain in full (rest from reference TRBV19 and TRBJ2-3): DGGITQSPKYLFRKEGQNVTLSCEQNLNHDAMYWYRQDPGQGLRLIYYSQIVNDFQKGDIAEGYSVSREKKESFPLTVTSAQKNPTAFYLCASSTWRESTDTQYFGPGTRLTVL.

This chain connects TRBV18 to TRBJ2-3; a weak D match, TRBD2 (6 bases). The CDR3 loop spans 12 amino acids. V was shortened by 6 bases and J by 3 bases, with 7 bases between the two germline ends. Germline V gives CDR1 KGHSH, CDR2 LQKENI. The CDR3 sequence: CASSGGTDTQYF. The CDR3 DNA sequence: TGTGCCAGCTCCGGAGGGACAGATACGCAGTATTTT.

This chain connects TRBV15 to TRBJ2-5; TRBD1 is a possible D gene (5 bases). Germline lookup yields CDR1 LNHNV and CDR2 YYDKDF (reference sequence). CDR3 size: 14 residues. Trimming stripped 2 bases from V and 2 bases from J, with 9 bases between. CDR3 in amino acids: CATSRTDSQETQYF. In DNA form, the CDR3 reads TGTGCCACCAGCAGAACCGACAGTCAAGAGACCCAGTACTTC.

The V and J genes are TRBV4-3 and TRBJ1-1, with TRBD1 matching over 8 bases. The V gene's germline CDR1 is LGHNA and CDR2 YSLEER. The CDR3 has 15 amino acids. Trimming cost V 4 bases and J 6 bases; bases outside gene matches: 10. The CDR3: CASSRGTGGRSEAFF. CDR3 coding DNA: TGCGCCAGCAGCCGAGGAACAGGGGGTCGATCTGAAGCTTTCTTT.

This clone has a handful of counts. The V and J genes are TRBV28 and TRBJ2-7, with a possible D match to TRBD1 (5 bases). Per germline, CDR1 MDHEN and CDR2 SYDVKM. Trimming removed 4 bases at V and 3 bases at J, with 13 bases between. This CDR3 contains 14 residues. This CDR3 is CASSSVGLVYEQYF. The CDR3 DNA reads as TGTGCCAGCAGTTCCGTGGGGCTAGTCTACGAGCAGTACTTC. Variable domain in full (rest from reference TRBV28 and TRBJ2-7): DVKVTQSSRYLVKRTGEKVFLECVQDMDHENMFWYRQDPGLGLRLIYFSYDVKMKEKGDIPEGYSVSREKKERFSLILESASTNQTSMYLCASSSVGLVYEQYFGPGTRLTVT.

V usage is TRBV4-1 and J usage is TRBJ1-3, with D unresolved. CDR3 length: 17 amino acids. The V end lost 0 bases, the J end lost 4 bases, and 16 bases lay between the germline ends. Per germline, CDR1 MGHRA and CDR2 YSYEKL. The DNA of the CDR3 is TGCGCCAGCAGCCAAGAGGCGAGGGCAGCGCGAGGAAACACCATATATTTT. The encoded protein is CASSQEARAARGNTIYF.

This clone showed up just a few times. The chain links TRBV13 to TRBJ1-1; 7 bases are a match to TRBD1. Germline trimming cut 6 bases from V and 1 base from J; bases unmatched to any gene: 5. The CDR3 length is 14 residues. CDR1 PRHDT and CDR2 FYEKMQ come from the germline V gene (reference sequence). The CDR3 loop is CASRGDRGNTEAFF. CDR3 coding DNA: TGTGCCAGCAGGGGGGACAGAGGGAACACTGAAGCTTTCTTT.

V usage is TRBV5-1 and J usage is TRBJ1-1; D is unclear. This CDR3 comprises 13 residues. The germline V gene encodes CDR1 SGHRS and CDR2 YFSETQ. Trimming removed 2 bases from V and 5 bases from J, with 10 bases in between. CDR3 bases: TGCGCCAGCAGCTTAGAGGGTCGGACTGAAGCTTTCTTT. Translation: CASSLEGRTEAFF.

The chain couples TRBV5-1 to TRBJ1-2; TRBD1 agrees at 8 bases. V lost 2 bases, J lost 7 bases, and 4 bases stayed unmatched. The CDR3 consists of 13 residues. Germline lookup yields CDR1 SGHRS and CDR2 YFSETQ. In DNA form, the CDR3 reads TGCGCCAGCAGCTTCGACAGGGGTGGTGGCTACACCTTC. It encodes CASSFDRGGGYTF.

In its sample, this clone was seen a few times. This sequence joins TRBV6-5 and TRBJ2-7; 7 nucleotides line up with TRBD1. CDR1 and CDR2 (germline): MNHEY, SVGAGI. The CDR3 totals 14 residues. The V segment lost 4 bases and the J segment 0 bases; nucleotides outside the gene matches: 3. The CDR3 DNA follows: TGTGCCAGCAGTTCGACAGGGAGCTCCTACGAGCAGTACTTC. Translating it yields CASSSTGSSYEQYF.

This chain joins TRBV6-6 and TRBJ1-6, with D tentatively TRBD1 (5 bases). Germline values: CDR1 MNHNY, CDR2 SVGAGI (reference sequence). The length of the CDR3 is 11 residues. The V end was cut by 4 bases, the J end by 13 bases, with 8 bases between. CDR3 coding DNA: TGTGCCAGCAGTTCGACAGTTCCCCTCCACTTT. This gives the protein CASSSTVPLHF.

CDR3 residues: CASSGGGGGPYEQYV. CDR3 nucleotide sequence: TGTGCCAGCAGCGGCGGCGGGGGGGGGCCCTACGAGCAGTACGTC. This rearrangement joins TRBV28 to TRBJ2-7, with 9 bases lining up with TRBD2. The length of the CDR3 is 15 residues. CDR1 and CDR2 (germline): MDHEN, SYDVKM. The V gene end was trimmed by 6 bases and the J gene end by 2 bases; junction bases not matched to a gene: 8.

This clone was detected a few times. The chain links TRBV7-9 to TRBJ1-1, with D hard to call. Germline V gene sequence: CDR1 SEHNR, CDR2 FQNEAQ (reference sequence). V lost 9 bases to trimming and J lost 4 bases, with 9 bases between them. The CDR3 extends over 11 amino acids. The CDR3 reads CASTVGTEAFF. CDR3 nucleotide sequence: TGTGCCAGTACCGTCGGCACTGAAGCTTTCTTT.

The chain is built from TRBV7-2 and TRBJ1-2, with 9 nucleotides matching TRBD1. CDR3 length: 14 residues. The germline V gene has CDR1 SGHTA and CDR2 FQGNSA. Losses at the gene ends were 5 bases for V and 8 bases for J; bases not matched to a gene: 9. CDR3 residues: CASSITGQGGGYTF. The CDR3 nucleotides read TGTGCCAGCAGCATAACGGGACAGGGAGGGGGCTACACCTTC.